The 11 T cell receptor beta chains below were found in one sample sequenced in a study of beta chain features in type 1 diabetes. Study-wide results and limits: People with Type 1 diabetes carried modestly yet significantly shorter TCRB CDR3s in all four CD4+ subsets.

The authors reverse transcribed all of the isolated RNA, so sequencing captured expressed TCRB transcripts. Clones were read by immunoSEQ multiplex PCR, and TCRdb kept only the in-frame ones, dropping some. Counted here are around 150,000 clones, roughly 65% occurring once; the ten biggest clones make up under 0.1%. These receptors have no identified antigens. Sequencing used naive CD4+ T cells from blood. Receptor source: a man aged 25 to 45 with type 1 diabetes.

The chain uses TRBV30 and TRBJ2-5; maybe TRBD1 (6 bases). The length of the CDR3 is 15 residues. Germline CDR1 is GTSNPN and CDR2 is SVGIG (reference sequence). With 1 base removed from V and 2 bases from J, the gap between germline ends came to 14 bases. The CDR3 loop is CAWSAGQSLQETQYF. The DNA of the CDR3 is TGTGCCTGGAGTGCCGGACAGTCACTTCAAGAGACCCAGTACTTC.

This chain uses TRBV18 with TRBJ1-1; the D gene is possibly TRBD1 (6 bases). Germline V CDR1 and CDR2: KGHSH, LQKENI. The CDR3 has 15 amino acids. Trimming stripped 3 bases from V and 4 bases from J, with 15 bases between. The CDR3 protein is CASSPGGGWGTEAFF. Here the CDR3 DNA reads TGTGCCAGCTCACCCGGGGGGGGCTGGGGCACTGAAGCTTTCTTT. Looking up the rest from reference TRBV18 and TRBJ1-1 gives the full variable domain: NAGVMQNPRHLVRRRGQEARLRCSPMKGHSHVYWYRQLPEEGLKFMVYLQKENIIDESGMPKERFSAEFPKEGPSILRIQQVVRGDSAAYFCASSPGGGWGTEAFFGQGTRLTVV.

With respect to this clone: Other DNA sequences from this sample encode an identical CDR3 as well. This chain joins TRBV4-3 and TRBJ2-1, with 9 bases that match TRBD2. J lost 0 bases, V lost 2 bases, and 2 bases had no gene match. This CDR3 region has 16 residues. Germline CDR1 and CDR2: LGHNA and YSLEER. The CDR3 here is CASSQLAGSSYNEQFF. CDR3 sequence (DNA): TGCGCCAGCAGCCAACTAGCGGGGTCCTCCTACAATGAGCAGTTCTTC.

V gene TRBV19 combines with J gene TRBJ2-3; D not certain. The ends were cut back, 4 bases at V and 2 bases at J, with 1 base in the middle. This CDR3 is built from 11 residues. The V gene's germline CDR1 is LNHDA and CDR2 SQIVND (reference sequence). Here the CDR3 DNA reads TGTGCCAGTAGTAACACAGATACGCAGTATTTT. This encodes CASSNTDTQYF.

This clone was counted only a few times. The V call is TRBV4-3, the J call TRBJ2-5; D remains unclear. The CDR3 consists of 15 residues. Trimming removed 0 bases at V and 2 bases at J, with 10 bases between. The V gene's germline CDR1 is LGHNA and CDR2 YSLEER. This CDR3 is CASSQETSKQETQYF. CDR3 DNA sequence: TGCGCCAGCAGCCAAGAAACCAGCAAGCAAGAGACCCAGTACTTC.

This clone came up a few times. The V gene is TRBV2, the J gene TRBJ1-1; D is unclear. CDR3 size: 12 residues. The V gene lost 4 bases and the J gene lost 9 bases, with 12 bases spanning the gap. CDR1 SNHLY and CDR2 FYNNEI come from the germline V gene. This chain's CDR3 is CASSAIGVQAFF. Here the CDR3 DNA reads TGTGCCAGCAGTGCCATAGGAGTACAAGCTTTCTTT.

The chain links TRBV29-1 to TRBJ2-1; possibly TRBD1 or TRBD2 for D (5 bases each). The CDR3 loop spans 13 amino acids. Germline values: CDR1 SQVTM, CDR2 ANQGSEA. Between the trimmed V and J ends, which lost 7 bases and 4 bases, there was a span of 14 bases. This CDR3 reads CSAGDGTYNEQFF. The CDR3 DNA is TGCAGCGCCGGGGACGGAACTTACAATGAGCAGTTCTTC.

CDR3 in DNA: TGTGCCAGCAGTGACCAGGGGTTAAGGCCCCAGCATTTT. This encodes CASSDQGLRPQHF. The chain is built from TRBV2 and TRBJ1-5; D possibly corresponds to TRBD1 (6 bases). Trimming cost V 3 bases and J 9 bases, with 12 bases left between them. Germline-derived CDR1 and CDR2 are SNHLY and FYNNEI. This CDR3 comprises 13 residues.

This chain connects TRBV2 to TRBJ2-4; no reliable D call. The CDR3 has 14 amino acids. Germline CDR1 and CDR2: SNHLY and FYNNEI. Trimming removed 3 bases at V and 2 bases at J, with 8 bases between. The CDR3 here is CASSDLGSKNIQYF. The DNA for the CDR3 is TGTGCCAGCAGTGATTTGGGGTCCAAAAACATTCAGTACTTC.

The chain joins TRBV25-1 to TRBJ2-1; D possibly uses TRBD1 or TRBD2 (5 bases each). Germline-derived CDR1 and CDR2 are MGHDK and SYGVNS. V was pared by 4 bases and J by 7 bases, with 8 bases between. This CDR3 comprises 12 residues. The CDR3 sequence is CASSGGANEQFF. The DNA of the CDR3 is TGTGCCAGCAGTGGAGGGGCGAATGAGCAGTTCTTC.

The rearrangement uses TRBV7-7 and TRBJ2-2; 8 bases agree with TRBD1. The junction had 4 bases not matched to a gene; V was cut back by 1 base and J by 3 bases. The CDR3 runs 16 residues. The germline gives CDR1 SSHAT, CDR2 FNYEAQ (reference sequence). The chain's CDR3 is CASSLGGQEYTGELFF. CDR3 DNA sequence: TGTGCCAGCAGCTTAGGGGGACAGGAGTACACCGGGGAGCTGTTTTTT.